The 8 T cell receptor beta chains listed next were all sequenced from one sample in a study of shared clonotypes between healthy human individuals. Using immunoSEQ multiplex PCR, the repertoire was profiled, and TCRdb retains in-frame clones only, with some absent. The sample lists about 1 million clones, around 76% occurring once. The sequenced material came from memory CD4+ T cells sorted from blood. The subset denotes: CD45RA-negative fraction. These receptor sequences come from a man between 18 and 35 years old in good health.

The CDR3 here is CASSLRLLGSYEQYF. DNA of the CDR3: TGTGCCAGCAGCTTGCGACTTTTGGGATCCTACGAGCAGTACTTC. V and J are TRBV5-4 and TRBJ2-7, with D unclear. V shed 1 base and J shed 1 base, with 12 bases lying between them. CDR1 is SGHNT and CDR2 is YYREEE in the germline V gene (reference sequence). The CDR3 has 15 amino acids.

This clone was picked up one time. The chain couples TRBV9 to TRBJ1-1; D not certain. Germline V gene lookup returns CDR1 SGDLS and CDR2 YYNGEE. V dropped 4 bases and J dropped 4 bases, with 14 bases sitting between them. The length of the CDR3 is 14 residues. The CDR3 here is CASSFTPVGTEAFF. As DNA, the CDR3 is TGTGCCAGCAGCTTTACTCCGGTAGGCACTGAAGCTTTCTTT.

This clone was recorded a few times. The gene calls are TRBV5-5 and TRBJ1-1; 7 bases line up with TRBD1. After removal of 4 bases from V and 5 bases from J, the junction contained 11 bases not matched to a gene. Germline CDR1 and CDR2: SGHKS and YYEKEE (reference sequence). The CDR3 sequence is 15 residues long. The CDR3 region has the DNA TGTGCCAGCAGCCTAGCCCGACAGGGAGGGACTGAAGCTTTCTTT. This encodes CASSLARQGGTEAFF. Filled out from reference TRBV5-5 and TRBJ1-1, the complete variable domain reads DAGVTQSPTHLIKTRGQQVTLRCSPISGHKSVSWYQQVLGQGPQFIFQYYEKEERGRGNFPDRFSARQFPNYSSELNVNALLLGDSALYLCASSLARQGGTEAFFGQGTRLTVV.

This chain connects TRBV10-1 to TRBJ2-1; 7 bases align to TRBD1. This CDR3 has 16 amino acids. Germline V gene sequence: CDR1 WNHNN, CDR2 SYGVQD (reference sequence). Trimming cost V 4 bases and J 4 bases; bases outside gene matches: 10. CDR3 coding DNA: TGCGCCAGCAGTGTCGACAGGGTTGGGGTGTACAATGAGCAGTTCTTC. Its protein is CASSVDRVGVYNEQFF.

The chain uses TRBV7-9 and TRBJ1-3; TRBD1 matches at 7 bases. Unmatched junction bases numbered 8, after V lost 8 bases and J lost 1 base. Germline lookup yields CDR1 SEHNR and CDR2 FQNEAQ (reference sequence). This CDR3 is 15 amino acids long. The DNA for the CDR3 is TGTGCCAGCCTCCAACAGGGGAGATCTGGAAACACCATATATTTT. Amino acids: CASLQQGRSGNTIYF.

Turning to this clone: This may be a read error, as it is one base from a much larger clone. Other DNA variants within this sample encode the same CDR3. The DNA of the CDR3 is TGTGCCAGCAGCTTAGTTGGGACAGGGGCCTACGAGCAGTACTTC. As protein: CASSLVGTGAYEQYF. The V gene is TRBV7-2, the J gene TRBJ2-7, with 10 bases fitting TRBD1. Germline trimming cut 1 base from V and 2 bases from J; bases unmatched to any gene: 2. The CDR3 is 15 amino acids. Per the germline V gene, CDR1 is SGHTA and CDR2 is FQGNSA.

The chain couples TRBV5-1 to TRBJ2-1, with D tentatively TRBD2 (6 bases). Trimming took 0 bases from V and 2 from J, leaving 12 bases between them. CDR1 is SGHRS, CDR2 YFSETQ, per germline. The CDR3 is made up of 16 amino acids. The CDR3 bases are TGCGCCAGCAGCTTGGCTGCGGGGACTCCCTACAATGAGCAGTTCTTC. It translates to CASSLAAGTPYNEQFF.

V gene TRBV7-3 combines with J gene TRBJ2-3, with 12 bases that match TRBD2. Looked up from germline, CDR1 is SGHTA and CDR2 is FQGTGA. The junction had 7 bases not matched to a gene; V was cut back by 1 base and J by 2 bases. The CDR3 contains 18 residues. CDR3 nucleotide sequence: TGTGCCAGCAGCTTAATAGGGACTAGCGGGTACATCACAGATACGCAGTATTTT. It is translated as CASSLIGTSGYITDTQYF.